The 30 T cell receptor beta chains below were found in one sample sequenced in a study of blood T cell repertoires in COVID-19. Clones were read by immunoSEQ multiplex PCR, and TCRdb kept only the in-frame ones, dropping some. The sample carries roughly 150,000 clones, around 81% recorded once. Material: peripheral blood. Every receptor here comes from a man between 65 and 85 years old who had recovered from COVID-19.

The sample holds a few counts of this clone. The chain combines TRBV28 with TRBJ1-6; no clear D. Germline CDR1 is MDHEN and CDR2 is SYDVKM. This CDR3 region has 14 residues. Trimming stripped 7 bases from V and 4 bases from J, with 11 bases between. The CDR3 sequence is CASTLLRYNSPLHF. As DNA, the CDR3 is TGTGCCAGCACACTGTTACGGTATAATTCACCCCTCCACTTT.

The CDR3 DNA reads TGTGCCAGCAGCCATCCTACCCTCCCAGAGGGTGGCTACACCTTC. Protein sequence: CASSHPTLPEGGYTF. The chain links TRBV3-1 (or the pseudogene TRBV3-2) to TRBJ1-2, with unresolved D. Germline V lookup: CDR1 LGHDT, CDR2 YNNKEL (reference sequence). This CDR3 comprises 15 residues. The V gene lost 3 bases and the J gene lost 7 bases, with 18 bases spanning the gap.

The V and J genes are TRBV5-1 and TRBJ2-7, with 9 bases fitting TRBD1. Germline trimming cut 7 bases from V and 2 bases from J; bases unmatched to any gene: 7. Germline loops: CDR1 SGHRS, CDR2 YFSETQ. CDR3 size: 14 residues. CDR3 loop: CASHTGQGTYEQYF. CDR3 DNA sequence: TGCGCCAGCCACACTGGACAGGGGACCTACGAGCAGTACTTC.

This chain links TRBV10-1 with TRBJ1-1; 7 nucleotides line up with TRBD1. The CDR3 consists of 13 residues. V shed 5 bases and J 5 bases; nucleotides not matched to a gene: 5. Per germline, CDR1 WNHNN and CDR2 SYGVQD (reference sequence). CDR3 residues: CASSSDRATEAFF. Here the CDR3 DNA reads TGCGCCAGCAGTTCCGACAGGGCGACTGAAGCTTTCTTT.

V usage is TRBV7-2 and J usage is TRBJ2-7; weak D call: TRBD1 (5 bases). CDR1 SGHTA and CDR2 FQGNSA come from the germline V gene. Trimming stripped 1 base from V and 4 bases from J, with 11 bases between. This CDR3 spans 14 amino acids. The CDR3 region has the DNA TGTGCCAGCAGCTTAGGGGGCCGACGATACGAGCAGTACTTC. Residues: CASSLGGRRYEQYF.

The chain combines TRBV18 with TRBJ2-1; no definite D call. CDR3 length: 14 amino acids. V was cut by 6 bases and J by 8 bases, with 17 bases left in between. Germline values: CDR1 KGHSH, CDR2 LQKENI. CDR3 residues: CASSLDRVSDEQFF. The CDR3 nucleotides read TGTGCCAGCTCTCTCGACCGGGTGAGCGATGAGCAGTTCTTC. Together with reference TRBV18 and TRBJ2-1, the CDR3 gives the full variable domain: NAGVMQNPRHLVRRRGQEARLRCSPMKGHSHVYWYRQLPEEGLKFMVYLQKENIIDESGMPKERFSAEFPKEGPSILRIQQVVRGDSAAYFCASSLDRVSDEQFFGPGTRLTVL.

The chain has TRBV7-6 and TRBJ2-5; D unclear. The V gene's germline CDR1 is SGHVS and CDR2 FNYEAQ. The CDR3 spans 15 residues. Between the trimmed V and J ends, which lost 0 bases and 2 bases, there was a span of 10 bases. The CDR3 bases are TGTGCCAGCAGCTTAGCGCCCATAGCTCAAGAGACCCAGTACTTC. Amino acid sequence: CASSLAPIAQETQYF.

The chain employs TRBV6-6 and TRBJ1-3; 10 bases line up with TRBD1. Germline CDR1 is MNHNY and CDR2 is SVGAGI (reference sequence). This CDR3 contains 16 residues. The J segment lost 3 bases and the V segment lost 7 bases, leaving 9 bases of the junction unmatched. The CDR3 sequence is CASNRRQGADGNTIYF. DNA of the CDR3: TGTGCCAGCAATAGACGACAGGGGGCTGATGGAAACACCATATATTTT.

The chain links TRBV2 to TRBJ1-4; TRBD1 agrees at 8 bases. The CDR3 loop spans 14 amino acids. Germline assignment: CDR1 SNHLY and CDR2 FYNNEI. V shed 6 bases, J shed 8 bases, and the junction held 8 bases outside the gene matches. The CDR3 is CASSGTGQAEKLFF. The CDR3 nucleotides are TGTGCCAGCAGCGGGACAGGCCAAGCAGAAAAACTGTTTTTT.

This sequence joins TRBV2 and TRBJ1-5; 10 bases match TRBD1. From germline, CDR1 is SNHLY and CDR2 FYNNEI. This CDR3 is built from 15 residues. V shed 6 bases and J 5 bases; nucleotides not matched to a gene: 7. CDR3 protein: CASSMGQGRDQPQHF. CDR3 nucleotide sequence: TGTGCCAGCAGCATGGGACAGGGGAGGGATCAGCCCCAGCATTTT.

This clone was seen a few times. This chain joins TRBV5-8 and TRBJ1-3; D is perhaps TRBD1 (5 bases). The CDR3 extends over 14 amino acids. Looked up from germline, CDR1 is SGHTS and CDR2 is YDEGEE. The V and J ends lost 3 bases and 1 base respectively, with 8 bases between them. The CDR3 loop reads CASSSTVSGNTIYF. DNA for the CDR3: TGTGCCAGCAGCTCGACAGTTTCTGGAAACACCATATATTTT.

CDR3: CAASSGTNYEQYF. The CDR3 DNA reads as TGTGCCGCCTCGTCCGGGACTAACTACGAGCAGTACTTC. The chain joins TRBV6-5 to TRBJ2-7; 7 bases agree with TRBD2. This CDR3 has 13 residues. The germline V gene has CDR1 MNHEY and CDR2 SVGAGI. Losses at the gene ends were 11 bases for V and 3 bases for J; bases not matched to a gene: 10.

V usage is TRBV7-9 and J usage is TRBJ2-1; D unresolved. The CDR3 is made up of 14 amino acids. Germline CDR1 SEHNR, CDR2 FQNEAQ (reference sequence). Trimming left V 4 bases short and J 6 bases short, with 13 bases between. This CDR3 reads CASSSYPTSNEQFF. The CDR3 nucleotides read TGTGCCAGCAGCTCCTATCCCACTTCCAATGAGCAGTTCTTC.

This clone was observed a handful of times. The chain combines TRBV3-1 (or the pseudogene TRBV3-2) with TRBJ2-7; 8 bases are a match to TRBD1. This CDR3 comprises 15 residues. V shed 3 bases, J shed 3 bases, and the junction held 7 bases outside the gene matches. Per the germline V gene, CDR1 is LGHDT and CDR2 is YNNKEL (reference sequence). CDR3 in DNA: TGTGCCAGCAGCCACGTTGGACAGGGAGACTACGAGCAGTACTTC. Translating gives CASSHVGQGDYEQYF.

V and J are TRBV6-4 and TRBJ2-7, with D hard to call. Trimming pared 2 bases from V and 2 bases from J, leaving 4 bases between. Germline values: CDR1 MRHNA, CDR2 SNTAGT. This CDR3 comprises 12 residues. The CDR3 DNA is TGTGCCAGCAGTGACAGAGCCTACGAGCAGTACTTC. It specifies CASSDRAYEQYF.

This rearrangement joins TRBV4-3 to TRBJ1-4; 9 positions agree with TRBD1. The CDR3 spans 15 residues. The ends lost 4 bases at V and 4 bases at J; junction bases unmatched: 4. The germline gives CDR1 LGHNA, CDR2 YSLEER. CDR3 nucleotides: TGCGCCAGCAGCCCTGGGACAGGGCGTAATGAAAAACTGTTTTTT. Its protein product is CASSPGTGRNEKLFF.

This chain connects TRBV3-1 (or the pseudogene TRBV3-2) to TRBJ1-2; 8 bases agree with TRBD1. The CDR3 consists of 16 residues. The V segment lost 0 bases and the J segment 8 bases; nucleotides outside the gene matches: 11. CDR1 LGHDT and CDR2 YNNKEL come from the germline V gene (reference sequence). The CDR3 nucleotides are TGTGCCAGCAGCCAAGACCGGACAGGGAATGGTCGGGGCTACACCTTC. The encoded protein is CASSQDRTGNGRGYTF.

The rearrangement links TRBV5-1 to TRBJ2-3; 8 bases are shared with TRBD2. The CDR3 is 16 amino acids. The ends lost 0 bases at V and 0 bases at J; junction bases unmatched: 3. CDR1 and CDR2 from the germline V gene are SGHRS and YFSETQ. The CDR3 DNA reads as TGCGCCAGCAGCTTGGCTCCTAGCGGGAGCACAGATACGCAGTATTTT. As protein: CASSLAPSGSTDTQYF.

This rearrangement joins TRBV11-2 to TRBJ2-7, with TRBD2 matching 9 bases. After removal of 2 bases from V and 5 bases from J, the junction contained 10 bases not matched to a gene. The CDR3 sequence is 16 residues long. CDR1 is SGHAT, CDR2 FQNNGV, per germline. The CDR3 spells CASSLRAAGGHHEQYF. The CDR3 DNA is TGTGCCAGCAGCTTAAGGGCAGCGGGAGGCCACCACGAGCAGTACTTC.

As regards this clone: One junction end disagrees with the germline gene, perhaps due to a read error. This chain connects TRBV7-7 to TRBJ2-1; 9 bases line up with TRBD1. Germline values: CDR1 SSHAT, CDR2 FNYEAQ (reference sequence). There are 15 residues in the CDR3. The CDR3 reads CASSPGQGSYNEQFF. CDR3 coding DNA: TGTGCTAGCAGCCCGGGACAGGGCTCCTACAATGAGCAGTTCTTC. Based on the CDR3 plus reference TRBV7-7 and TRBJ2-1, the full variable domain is GAGVSQSPRYKVTKRGQDVTLRCDPISSHATLYWYQQALGQGPEFLTYFNYEAQPDKSGLPSDRFSAERPEGSISTLTIQRTEQRDSAMYRCASSPGQGSYNEQFFGPGTRLTVL.

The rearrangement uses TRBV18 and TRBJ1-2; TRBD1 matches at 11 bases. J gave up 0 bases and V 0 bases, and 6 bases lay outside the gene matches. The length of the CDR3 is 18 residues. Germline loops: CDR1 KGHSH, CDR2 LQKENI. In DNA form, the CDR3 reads TGTGCCAGCTCACCACCTACTGGGACAGGGGGAGCTAACTATGGCTACACCTTC. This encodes CASSPPTGTGGANYGYTF. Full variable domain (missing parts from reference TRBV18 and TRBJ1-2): NAGVMQNPRHLVRRRGQEARLRCSPMKGHSHVYWYRQLPEEGLKFMVYLQKENIIDESGMPKERFSAEFPKEGPSILRIQQVVRGDSAAYFCASSPPTGTGGANYGYTFGSGTRLTVV.

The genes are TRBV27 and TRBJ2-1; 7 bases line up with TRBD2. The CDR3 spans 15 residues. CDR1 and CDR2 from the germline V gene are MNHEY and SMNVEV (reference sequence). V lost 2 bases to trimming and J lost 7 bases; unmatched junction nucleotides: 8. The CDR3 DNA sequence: TGTGCCAGCAGTTTACCTATTCCGGGAGGAAATGAGCAGTTCTTC. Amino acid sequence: CASSLPIPGGNEQFF.

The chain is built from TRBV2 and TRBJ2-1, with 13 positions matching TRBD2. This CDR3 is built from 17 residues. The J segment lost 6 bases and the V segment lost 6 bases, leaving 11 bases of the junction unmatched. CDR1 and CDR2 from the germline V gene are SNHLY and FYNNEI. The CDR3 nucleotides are TGTGCCAGCAGGGGACTAGCGGGACTTCCCAGGATCAATGAGCAGTTCTTC. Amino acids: CASRGLAGLPRINEQFF.

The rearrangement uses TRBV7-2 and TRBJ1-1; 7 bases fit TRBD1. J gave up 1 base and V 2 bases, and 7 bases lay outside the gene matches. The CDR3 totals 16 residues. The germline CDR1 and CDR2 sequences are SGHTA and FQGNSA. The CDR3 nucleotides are TGTGCCAGCAGCTTAAGGGAGGACAGGACGAACACTGAAGCTTTCTTT. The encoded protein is CASSLREDRTNTEAFF.

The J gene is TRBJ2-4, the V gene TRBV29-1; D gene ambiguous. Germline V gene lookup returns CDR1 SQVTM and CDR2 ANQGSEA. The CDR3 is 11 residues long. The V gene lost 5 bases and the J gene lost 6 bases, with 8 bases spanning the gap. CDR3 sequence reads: CSVQALNIQYF. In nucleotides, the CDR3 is TGCAGCGTTCAGGCCCTAAACATTCAGTACTTC.

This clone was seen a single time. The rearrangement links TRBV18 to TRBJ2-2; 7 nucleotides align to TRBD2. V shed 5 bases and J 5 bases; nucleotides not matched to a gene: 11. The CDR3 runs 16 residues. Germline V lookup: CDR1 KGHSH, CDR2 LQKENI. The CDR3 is CASSSTLAAGTGELFF. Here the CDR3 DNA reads TGTGCCAGCTCAAGTACGCTAGCGGCGGGTACCGGGGAGCTGTTTTTT.

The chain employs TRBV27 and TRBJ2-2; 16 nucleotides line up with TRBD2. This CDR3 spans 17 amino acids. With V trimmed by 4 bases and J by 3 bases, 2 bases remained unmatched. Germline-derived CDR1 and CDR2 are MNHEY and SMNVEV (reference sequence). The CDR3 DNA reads TGTGCCAGCAGTTGGGGACTAGCGGGAGGGGACACCGGGGAGCTGTTTTTT. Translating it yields CASSWGLAGGDTGELFF.

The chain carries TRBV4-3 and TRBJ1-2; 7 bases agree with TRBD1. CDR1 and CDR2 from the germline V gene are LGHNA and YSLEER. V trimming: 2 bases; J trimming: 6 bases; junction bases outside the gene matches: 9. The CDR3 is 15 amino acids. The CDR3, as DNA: TGCGCCAGCAGCCAACTACCAGGGGGGTTGGATGGCTACACCTTC. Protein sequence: CASSQLPGGLDGYTF.

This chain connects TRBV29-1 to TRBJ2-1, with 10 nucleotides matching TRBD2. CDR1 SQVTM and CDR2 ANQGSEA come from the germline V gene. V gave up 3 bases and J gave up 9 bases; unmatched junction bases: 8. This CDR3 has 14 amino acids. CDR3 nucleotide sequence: TGCAGCGTTGACTTCCTAGCGGGAGTTGGTGAGCAGTTCTTC. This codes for CSVDFLAGVGEQFF.

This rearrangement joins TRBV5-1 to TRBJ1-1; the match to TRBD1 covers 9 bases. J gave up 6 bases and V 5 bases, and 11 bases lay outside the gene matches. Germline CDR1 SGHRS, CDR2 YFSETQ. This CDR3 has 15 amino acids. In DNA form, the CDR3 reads TGCGCCAGCAGTACGGGGGTGAGACAGGGGGCTGAAGCTTTCTTT. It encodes CASSTGVRQGAEAFF.